Listed below are T cell receptor beta chains from one sample, sequenced in a study of cytomegalovirus exposure and HLA in healthy donors. Only in-frame clones appear in the TCRdb table, and some are missing; sequencing was by immunoSEQ multiplex PCR. The sample gives some 100,000 clones, more than 70% of which show up once; roughly 5.3% is in the top ten. Material for sequencing was PBMCs. The receptors shown here come from a man between 18 and 29 years old in good health and CMV-seronegative. The CDR3 runs from the conserved cysteine through the conserved F or W. D genes are given only for firm matches. Clone size appears in some rows only: once, few, many, or a class for an expanded clone.

clone_size | j_call | v_call | d_call | cdr3_nt | cdr3_aa
NA | TRBJ2-7 | TRBV5-4 | NA | TGTGCCAGCAGCCTGCGGGATCCCTCAGCCCCCTACGAGCAGTACTTC | CASSLRDPSAPYEQYF
few | TRBJ1-1 | TRBV15 | TRBD1 | TGTGCCACCAGGCGACAGGGATCCACTGAAGCTTTCTTT | CATRRQGSTEAFF
NA | TRBJ2-7 | TRBV9 | TRBD1 | TGTGCCAGCAGCCCAATGGGACAGGGGGCTAGGGGCGAGCAGTACTTC | CASSPMGQGARGEQYF
NA | TRBJ1-2 | TRBV27 | TRBD1 | TGTGCCAGCAGTTTCTCCACAGGGGTCTCTGGCTACACCTTC | CASSFSTGVSGYTF
once | TRBJ2-5 | TRBV20-1 | NA | TGCAGTGCTAGAAAACTCGAGACCCAGTACTTC | CSARKLETQYF
NA | TRBJ2-7 | TRBV7-8 | NA | TGTGCCAGCAGCTTTCTGAGAGGCATCTCCTACGAGCAGTACTTC | CASSFLRGISYEQYF
once | TRBJ2-7 | TRBV7-2 | NA | TGTGCCAGCAGCTTTATTACTGCCTACGAGCAGTACTTC | CASSFITAYEQYF
NA | TRBJ2-5 | TRBV13 | TRBD2 | TGTGCCAGCAGCGGGACTAGCGGGAGGATCGCAGAGACCCAGTACTTC | CASSGTSGRIAETQYF
NA | TRBJ2-1 | TRBV4-1 | TRBD2 | TGCGCCAGCAGCCAACCTACTAGCGGGAGGGACAATGAGCAGTTCTTC | CASSQPTSGRDNEQFF
NA | TRBJ2-7 | TRBV15 | NA | TGTGCCACCAGCAGCCGCTCAGGGGCCACCTCCTACGAGCAGTACTTC | CATSSRSGATSYEQYF
NA | TRBJ2-6 | TRBV5-1 | TRBD1 | TGCGCCAGCAGCCTGGGGACAGGGACCTCTGGGGCCAACGTCCTGACTTTC | CASSLGTGTSGANVLTF
NA | TRBJ1-6 | TRBV2 | TRBD1 | TGTGCCAGCAGTGGGACAGGCTTTAATTCACCCCTCCACTTT | CASSGTGFNSPLHF
NA | TRBJ1-5 | TRBV27 | NA | TGTGCCAGCAGGTCTCGCCCCACAGGGCCCTATAGCAATCAGCCCCAGCATTTT | CASRSRPTGPYSNQPQHF
NA | TRBJ2-7 | TRBV6-1 | NA | TGTGCCAGCAGTGACCTAGAAACTGGTTTCCACTACGAGCAGTACTTC | CASSDLETGFHYEQYF
NA | TRBJ1-1 | TRBV19 | NA | TGTGCCAGTAGTATAGTAGGGAGGGACACTGAAGCTTTCTTT | CASSIVGRDTEAFF
NA | TRBJ2-7 | TRBV6-5 | NA | TGTGCCAGCAGTACCCCCTCCGTCGGCGAGCAGTACTTC | CASSTPSVGEQYF
NA | TRBJ1-3 | TRBV5-8 | NA | TGTGCCAGCAGCTCCTGGCGGCAGTCCTCTGGAAACACCATATATTTT | CASSSWRQSSGNTIYF
many | TRBJ2-2 | TRBV9 | NA | TGTGCCAGCAGCCTCCCTGGAGGGACCGGGGAGCTGTTTTTT | CASSLPGGTGELFF
NA | TRBJ2-1 | TRBV4-2 | NA | TGTGCCAGCAGCCAAGTAAGCAGAGGCTACAATGAGCAGTTCTTC | CASSQVSRGYNEQFF
NA | TRBJ2-7 | TRBV30 | TRBD2 | TGTGCCTGGAGTGACGATAGCGGGGACGAGCAGTACTTC | CAWSDDSGDEQYF
few | TRBJ1-5 | TRBV5-8 | NA | TGTGCCAGCAGCTTGTCATTTGGTCGCCGGGAGAATCAGCCCCAGCATTTT | CASSLSFGRRENQPQHF
NA | TRBJ1-5 | TRBV7-2 | NA | TGTGCCAGCAGCTTTCCCCCGGAGCCCCAGCATTTT | CASSFPPEPQHF
NA | TRBJ1-2 | TRBV7-9 | NA | TGTGCCAGCAGCCCAGAAGAAGCTAACTATGGCTACACCTTC | CASSPEEANYGYTF
NA | TRBJ2-7 | TRBV5-5 | TRBD2 | TGTGCCAGCACCCTATTAGCGGGAGCTTACGAGCAGTACTTC | CASTLLAGAYEQYF
NA | TRBJ2-2 | TRBV27 | TRBD2 | TGTGCCAGCAGTTTAAGCGGGAGACCTAACACCGGGGAGCTGTTTTTT | CASSLSGRPNTGELFF
NA | TRBJ2-7 | TRBV6-5 | NA | TGTGCCAGCAGCGGGAGCTCCTACGAGCAGTACTTC | CASSGSSYEQYF
NA | TRBJ1-5 | TRBV15 | NA | TGTGCCACCTCACAACGTAATCAGCCCCAGCATTTT | CATSQRNQPQHF
NA | TRBJ2-5 | TRBV9 | TRBD1 | TGTGCCAGCAGCGTCGGACAGGGGCGGGAGACCCAGTACTTC | CASSVGQGRETQYF
NA | TRBJ2-7 | TRBV27 | NA | TGTGCCAGCAGTTTTGGGGGGTACGAGCAGTACTTC | CASSFGGYEQYF
NA | TRBJ2-5 | TRBV9 | TRBD1 | TGTGCCAGCAGCGGCGGACAGGGTCGGGGGGAGACCCAGTACTTC | CASSGGQGRGETQYF
NA | TRBJ1-1 | TRBV30 | NA | TGTGCCTGGAGTCGTATGAACACTGAAGCTTTCTTT | CAWSRMNTEAFF
NA | TRBJ2-2 | TRBV7-9 | NA | TGTGCCAGCAGGCGGCCCTTGAACGGAATGAACACCGGGGAGCTGTTTTTT | CASRRPLNGMNTGELFF
few | TRBJ2-7 | TRBV7-8 | TRBD2 | TGTGCCGGGAGCACTAGCGGGAACCACGAGCAGTACTTC | CAGSTSGNHEQYF
NA | TRBJ1-5 | TRBV13 | TRBD1 | TGTGCCAGCAGCGCAGGGGGCCCCAATCAGCCCCAGCATTTT | CASSAGGPNQPQHF
NA | TRBJ2-3 | TRBV7-8 | NA | TGTGCCAGCAGCGGAAGGGGGGGGCCCCAAGCGCAGTATTTT | CASSGRGGPQAQYF
NA | TRBJ1-1 | TRBV28 | NA | TGTGCCAGCAGGGTCTTCGGCACTGAAGCTTTCTTT | CASRVFGTEAFF
few | TRBJ2-7 | TRBV7-9 | TRBD1 | TGTGCCAGCAGCTTGGGACAGGGGACCTACGAGCAGTACTTC | CASSLGQGTYEQYF
NA | TRBJ1-1 | TRBV5-1 | NA | TGCGCCAGCAGCTTCTTACAGGGTATGGACACTGAAGCTTTCTTT | CASSFLQGMDTEAFF
NA | TRBJ1-2 | TRBV6-5 | NA | TGTGCCAGCAGATCTGCGGGGGGGGGCTACACCTTC | CASRSAGGGYTF
NA | TRBJ1-2 | TRBV30 | NA | TGTGCCTGGAGTGGAACCCTCGTGGCATTGGTGGGCTACACCTTC | CAWSGTLVALVGYTF
NA | TRBJ1-3 | TRBV7-9 | NA | TGTGCCAGCAGCTCTCCAGACAGGCAGGGGAACACCATATATTTT | CASSSPDRQGNTIYF
NA | TRBJ1-5 | TRBV2 | NA | TGTGCCAGCATTATAGAGATGGGCCAACCCCAGCATTTT | CASIIEMGQPQHF
NA | TRBJ1-1 | TRBV27 | TRBD1 | TGTGCCAGCAGTTTATACTGGACAGGAGGGACTGAAGCTTTCTTT | CASSLYWTGGTEAFF
NA | TRBJ2-1 | TRBV5-1 | TRBD1 | TGCGCCAGCAGCGTTTTGACAGGGGGTTATGAGCAGTTCTTC | CASSVLTGGYEQFF
NA | TRBJ1-1 | TRBV4-1 | NA | TGCGCCAGCAGTTGGGAGGGGAGCACTGAAGCTTTCTTT | CASSWEGSTEAFF
NA | TRBJ1-1 | TRBV6-4 | NA | TGTGCCAGCAGGCAACAGATGAACACTGAAGCTTTCTTT | CASRQQMNTEAFF
NA | TRBJ1-5 | TRBV27 | TRBD1 | TGTGCCAGCAGTTTATCTGGAATGGACAGGGCTGTACAGCCCCAGCATTTT | CASSLSGMDRAVQPQHF
NA | TRBJ2-7 | TRBV2 | NA | TGTGCCAGCGGGGCGGGGCCCCCCTCCTACGAGCAGTACTTC | CASGAGPPSYEQYF
NA | TRBJ1-3 | TRBV14 | TRBD1 | TGTGCCAGCAGCCAAAGAGGACAGGTCGGGGACACCATATATTTT | CASSQRGQVGDTIYF
NA | TRBJ2-7 | TRBV6-5 | TRBD1 | TGTGCCAGCAGTTACGAGGACAGGGGCTACGAGCAGTACTTC | CASSYEDRGYEQYF
once | TRBJ2-5 | TRBV14 | TRBD2 | TGTGCCAGCAGCCGGTCGTGGACTAGCGGGAGGTGGCAGACCCAGTACTTC | CASSRSWTSGRWQTQYF
NA | TRBJ1-1 | TRBV6-5 | NA | TGTGCCAGCAGTTTAACCGACAGGAACACTGAAGCTTTCTTT | CASSLTDRNTEAFF
NA | TRBJ2-5 | TRBV29-1 | NA | TGCAGCGTTGTGTCCTTAGAGACTCAGTACTTC | CSVVSLETQYF
NA | TRBJ1-5 | TRBV30 | NA | TGTGCCTGGAGTGAACGGGGGGATCAGCCCCAGCATTTT | CAWSERGDQPQHF
NA | TRBJ2-4 | TRBV19 | TRBD2 | TGTGCCAGTAGTATCTTAATCCTAGCGGGAGGGCCCGGAGCCAAAAACATTCAGTACTTC | CASSILILAGGPGAKNIQYF
NA | TRBJ1-1 | TRBV30 | TRBD1 | TGTGCCTGGAGTGGGCCTAAGACAGGGGCCGGGTACACTGAAGCTTTCTTT | CAWSGPKTGAGYTEAFF
NA | TRBJ2-1 | TRBV6-5 | NA | TGTGCCAGCAGTCCTCCTAACTACAATGAGCAGTTCTTC | CASSPPNYNEQFF